The 23 T cell receptor beta chains given below trace back to one sample, sequenced in a study of cytomegalovirus exposure and HLA in healthy donors. Primers for the PCR totalled 60 Vbeta and 13 Jbeta. The table came from immunoSEQ multiplex PCR; TCRdb's copy has only in-frame clones and leaves some out. In the table there are some 100,000 clones, around 84% of which are singletons. The sequenced sample consisted of PBMCs. Receptors were obtained from a woman under 30 in good health and CMV-seronegative.

This chain connects TRBV9 to TRBJ1-2; D unresolved. The CDR3 covers 16 residues. The germline V gene encodes CDR1 SGDLS and CDR2 YYNGEE. V lost 0 bases and J lost 4, with 16 bases in between. The DNA for the CDR3 is TGTGCCAGCAGCGTAGTTCCCTTTCTAGGGAGCTATGGCTACACCTTC. This sequence encodes CASSVVPFLGSYGYTF. Drawing the rest from reference TRBV9 and TRBJ1-2, the complete variable domain is DSGVTQTPKHLITATGQRVTLRCSPRSGDLSVYWYQQSLDQGLQFLIQYYNGEERAKGNILERFSAQQFPDLHSELNLSSLELGDSALYFCASSVVPFLGSYGYTFGSGTRLTVV.

This chain links TRBV7-9 with TRBJ2-7, with D uncertain. CDR1 and CDR2 from the germline V gene are SEHNR and FQNEAQ (reference sequence). The CDR3 spans 11 residues. The V end was cut by 4 bases, the J end by 6 bases, with 7 bases between. CDR3: CASSSRVEQYF. The CDR3 nucleotides are TGTGCCAGCAGCTCCCGGGTCGAGCAGTACTTC. The entire variable domain, with the rest obtained from reference TRBV7-9 and TRBJ2-7, is as follows: DTGVSQNPRHKITKRGQNVTFRCDPISEHNRLYWYRQTLGQGPEFLTYFQNEAQLEKSRLLSDRFSAERPKGSFSTLEIQRTEQGDSAMYLCASSSRVEQYFGPGTRLTVT.

The chain employs TRBV5-6 and TRBJ2-7; 9 positions match TRBD1. Germline V gene sequence: CDR1 SGHDT, CDR2 YYEEEE. V shed 4 bases, J shed 0 bases, and the junction held 14 bases outside the gene matches. CDR3 length: 18 amino acids. Here the CDR3 reads CASSPVLGQGGSSYEQYF. The DNA of the CDR3 is TGTGCCAGCAGCCCCGTGCTGGGACAGGGTGGGAGCTCCTACGAGCAGTACTTC.

The J gene is TRBJ2-7, the V gene TRBV18, with 7 bases that match TRBD2. Germline V gives CDR1 KGHSH, CDR2 LQKENI. The CDR3 extends over 13 amino acids. J lost 6 bases, V lost 4 bases, and 6 bases had no gene match. The CDR3 spells CASSQNSGREQYF. The CDR3 bases are TGTGCCAGCTCACAAAATAGCGGGCGCGAGCAGTACTTC. Together with reference TRBV18 and TRBJ2-7, the CDR3 gives the full variable domain: NAGVMQNPRHLVRRRGQEARLRCSPMKGHSHVYWYRQLPEEGLKFMVYLQKENIIDESGMPKERFSAEFPKEGPSILRIQQVVRGDSAAYFCASSQNSGREQYFGPGTRLTVT.

V gene TRBV6-1 combines with J gene TRBJ2-1; tentative D call: TRBD2 (5 bases). The germline V gene has CDR1 MNHNS and CDR2 SASEGT. V was pared by 0 bases and J by 2 bases, with 8 bases between. The CDR3 covers 15 residues. The CDR3 DNA is TGTGCCAGCAGTGAAGCGGGAGAAGCCTACAATGAGCAGTTCTTC. Translation gives CASSEAGEAYNEQFF.

This chain connects TRBV6-6 to TRBJ2-2; the match to TRBD1 covers 7 bases. Losses at the gene ends were 0 bases for V and 6 bases for J; bases not matched to a gene: 1. The germline CDR1 and CDR2 sequences are MNHNY and SVGAGI (reference sequence). CDR3 size: 14 residues. The DNA for the CDR3 is TGTGCCAGCAGTTACTCCGGACAGGCCGGGGAGCTGTTTTTT. Protein product: CASSYSGQAGELFF.

This chain uses TRBV28 with TRBJ1-3, with D possibly being TRBD1 (5 bases). CDR3 length: 13 amino acids. Germline CDR1 and CDR2: MDHEN and SYDVKM. V lost 4 bases and J lost 9, with 13 bases in between. For the CDR3, the DNA is TGTGCCAGCAGTTACAGGAATTGGGCCACCATATATTTT. Protein product: CASSYRNWATIYF. The full variable domain, in which reference TRBV28 and TRBJ1-3 provide the parts outside the CDR3, is DVKVTQSSRYLVKRTGEKVFLECVQDMDHENMFWYRQDPGLGLRLIYFSYDVKMKEKGDIPEGYSVSREKKERFSLILESASTNQTSMYLCASSYRNWATIYFGEGSWLTVV.

The gene calls are TRBV6-1 and TRBJ2-1, with 7 nucleotides matching TRBD1. This CDR3 is 15 amino acids long. The germline V gene encodes CDR1 MNHNS and CDR2 SASEGT. The trim removed 6 bases at V and 3 bases at J, leaving 8 bases unmatched. This CDR3 reads CASSYGTEIYNEQFF. As DNA, the CDR3 is TGTGCCAGCAGCTACGGGACAGAGATCTACAATGAGCAGTTCTTC.

The CDR3 here is CASSLGPTNTEAFF. The CDR3 coding sequence is TGCGCCAGCAGCTTGGGCCCAACAAACACTGAAGCTTTCTTT. The rearrangement joins TRBV5-1 to TRBJ1-1, with D unresolved. Looked up from germline, CDR1 is SGHRS and CDR2 is YFSETQ. V gave up 0 bases and J gave up 2 bases, with 8 bases separating them. The CDR3 totals 14 residues.

The chain combines TRBV7-8 with TRBJ2-5; 7 bases agree with TRBD2. CDR1 and CDR2 from the germline V gene are SGHVS and FQNEAQ. V shed 4 bases and J 4 bases; nucleotides not matched to a gene: 15. The CDR3 runs 17 residues. DNA of the CDR3: TGTGCCAGCAGCTCTGCCGTCGGGGGGTTACGGGTAGAGACCCAGTACTTC. Residues: CASSSAVGGLRVETQYF.

V and J are TRBV27 and TRBJ1-1; the match to TRBD1 covers 8 bases. Looked up from germline, CDR1 is MNHEY and CDR2 is SMNVEV (reference sequence). V gave up 5 bases and J gave up 4 bases; unmatched junction bases: 12. The CDR3 runs to 16 residues. The CDR3 nucleotides are TGTGCCAGCAGTCCGGATTTGGACAGGGTGGGCACTGAAGCTTTCTTT. Its translation: CASSPDLDRVGTEAFF.

The chain recombines TRBV7-9 with TRBJ2-2; weak D call: TRBD1 (5 bases). V was clipped by 2 bases and J by 3 bases, with 16 bases between them. Germline-derived CDR1 and CDR2 are SEHNR and FQNEAQ (reference sequence). CDR3 length: 17 residues. CDR3 loop: CASSLNPQGRYTGELFF. In DNA, the CDR3 is TGTGCCAGCAGCTTAAATCCCCAGGGAAGGTACACCGGGGAGCTGTTTTTT.

This clone was found a few times. The V and J genes are TRBV4-1 and TRBJ2-7, with 7 positions matching TRBD1. The CDR3 contains 14 residues. With V trimmed by 4 bases and J by 3 bases, 6 bases remained unmatched. Looked up from germline, CDR1 is MGHRA and CDR2 is YSYEKL. This CDR3 is CASSLGGAGYEQYF. For the CDR3, the DNA is TGCGCCAGCAGCCTAGGGGGCGCGGGCTACGAGCAGTACTTC.

CDR3 protein: CSVVLAGAQETQYF. DNA for the CDR3: TGCAGCGTCGTACTAGCGGGGGCCCAAGAGACCCAGTACTTC. V is TRBV29-1 and J is TRBJ2-5, with TRBD2 matching over 11 bases. With 6 bases clipped from V and 1 base from J, the junction kept 4 bases outside the gene matches. CDR3 length equals 14 residues. Per the germline V gene, CDR1 is SQVTM and CDR2 is ANQGSEA.

The rearrangement links TRBV7-2 to TRBJ2-2, with 9 bases fitting TRBD2. The CDR3 is 16 amino acids. V lost 3 bases to trimming and J lost 6 bases; unmatched junction nucleotides: 8. Germline V CDR1 and CDR2: SGHTA, FQGNSA. The CDR3 DNA is TGTGCCAGCAGCTTCGTTGCGGGGGGGCCATCCGGGGAGCTGTTTTTT. It encodes CASSFVAGGPSGELFF.

Turning to this clone: One end of the junction varies from germline; a read error may be responsible. The genes are TRBV7-9 and TRBJ2-3; weak D call: TRBD2 (6 bases). Germline CDR1 reads SEHNR; CDR2 reads FQNEAQ (reference sequence). The CDR3 has 16 residues. CDR3 nucleotides: TGTTCCAGCAGCCCTACGATGGTTGGGGGGTCAGATACGCAGTATTTT. The encoded protein is CSSSPTMVGGSDTQYF.

The chain carries TRBV29-1 and TRBJ2-7; 8 bases agree with TRBD1. This CDR3 contains 15 residues. Germline values: CDR1 SQVTM, CDR2 ANQGSEA. J was trimmed by 1 base and V by 5 bases; bases with no gene match: 10. DNA of the CDR3: TGCAGCGTTAAAGGGACAGGAGTTTTATCCTACGAGCAGTACTTC. As protein: CSVKGTGVLSYEQYF.

CDR3 in amino acids: CSVSYTGGRLDEQFF. In DNA, the CDR3 is TGCAGCGTTTCCTATACTGGCGGGAGGTTGGATGAGCAGTTCTTC. The chain carries TRBV29-1 and TRBJ2-1; 8 bases agree with TRBD2. J was trimmed by 8 bases and V by 5 bases; bases with no gene match: 14. Per germline, CDR1 SQVTM and CDR2 ANQGSEA. The CDR3 is 15 amino acids.

This chain links TRBV28 with TRBJ1-1; no reliable D call. V shed 5 bases and J shed 5 bases, with 15 bases lying between them. Germline CDR1 is MDHEN and CDR2 is SYDVKM. The CDR3 extends over 14 amino acids. DNA for the CDR3: TGTGCCAGCAGTAACCCGGTGAGGGTAACTGAAGCTTTCTTT. Translation: CASSNPVRVTEAFF. Drawing the rest from reference TRBV28 and TRBJ1-1, the complete variable domain is DVKVTQSSRYLVKRTGEKVFLECVQDMDHENMFWYRQDPGLGLRLIYFSYDVKMKEKGDIPEGYSVSREKKERFSLILESASTNQTSMYLCASSNPVRVTEAFFGQGTRLTVV.

V usage is TRBV20-1 and J usage is TRBJ2-1; D remains ambiguous. V dropped 3 bases and J dropped 6 bases, with 6 bases sitting between them. From germline, CDR1 is DFQATT and CDR2 SNEGSKA (reference sequence). The CDR3 runs to 11 residues. The CDR3: CSARWPNEQFF. The CDR3, as DNA: TGCAGTGCTAGGTGGCCCAATGAGCAGTTCTTC.

This sequence joins TRBV9 and TRBJ2-3; perhaps TRBD1 as D (5 bases). V shed 3 bases and J shed 7 bases, with 6 bases lying between them. Germline V CDR1 and CDR2: SGDLS, YYNGEE. The CDR3 runs 11 residues. CDR3 sequence: CASSEGYTQYF. Here the CDR3 DNA reads TGTGCCAGCAGCGAGGGGTATACGCAGTATTTT.

The rearrangement links TRBV7-2 to TRBJ1-1; 7 positions match TRBD1. Germline-derived CDR1 and CDR2 are SGHTA and FQGNSA. The junction had 13 bases not matched to a gene; V was cut back by 3 bases and J by 9 bases. The CDR3 is 15 residues long. CDR3 bases: TGTGCCAGCAGCTTCCAATGGGGACAGTCCGGGCAAGCTTTCTTT. Its translation is CASSFQWGQSGQAFF.

The V gene is TRBV7-2, the J gene TRBJ1-2, with TRBD1 identical over 8 bases. The junction had 4 bases not matched to a gene; V was cut back by 2 bases and J by 5 bases. Germline V gene data show CDR1 as SGHTA and CDR2 as FQGNSA. CDR3 size: 14 residues. CDR3 loop: CASSLTRTGYGYTF. CDR3 in DNA: TGTGCCAGCAGCTTAACCCGGACAGGGTATGGCTACACCTTC.